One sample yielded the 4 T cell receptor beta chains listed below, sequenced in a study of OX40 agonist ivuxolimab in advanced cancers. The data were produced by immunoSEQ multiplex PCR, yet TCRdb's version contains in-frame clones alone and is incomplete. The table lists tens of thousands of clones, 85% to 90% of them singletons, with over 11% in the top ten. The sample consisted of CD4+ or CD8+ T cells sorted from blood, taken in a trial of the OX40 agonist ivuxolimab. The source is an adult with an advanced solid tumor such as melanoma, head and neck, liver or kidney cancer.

In nucleotides, the CDR3 is TGTGCCAGCAGCGTAGGGGGGGCCATCAATCAGCCCCAGCATTTT. Translated: CASSVGGAINQPQHF. The chain joins TRBV9 to TRBJ1-5; D possibly corresponds to TRBD1 (6 bases). Germline V gives CDR1 SGDLS, CDR2 YYNGEE. This CDR3 region has 15 residues. Trimming cost V 0 bases and J 3 bases, with 10 bases left between them.

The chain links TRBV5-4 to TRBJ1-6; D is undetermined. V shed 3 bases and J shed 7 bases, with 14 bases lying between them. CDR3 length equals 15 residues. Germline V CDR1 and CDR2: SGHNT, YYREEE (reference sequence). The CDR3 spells CASSSKTGENSPLHF. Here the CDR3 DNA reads TGTGCCAGCAGCTCGAAGACGGGAGAGAATTCACCCCTCCACTTT.

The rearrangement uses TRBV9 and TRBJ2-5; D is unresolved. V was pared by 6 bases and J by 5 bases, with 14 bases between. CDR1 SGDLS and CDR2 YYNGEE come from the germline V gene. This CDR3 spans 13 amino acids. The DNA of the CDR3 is TGTGCCAGCACCGGTCGGTACGAGGAGACCCAGTACTTC. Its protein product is CASTGRYEETQYF. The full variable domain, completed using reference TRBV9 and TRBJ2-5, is DSGVTQTPKHLITATGQRVTLRCSPRSGDLSVYWYQQSLDQGLQFLIQYYNGEERAKGNILERFSAQQFPDLHSELNLSSLELGDSALYFCASTGRYEETQYFGPGTRLLVL.

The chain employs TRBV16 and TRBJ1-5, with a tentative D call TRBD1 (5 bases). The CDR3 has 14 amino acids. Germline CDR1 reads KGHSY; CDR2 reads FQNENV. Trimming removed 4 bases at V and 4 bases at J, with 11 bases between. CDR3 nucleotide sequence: TGTGCCAGCAGCCTTTGGGGGTCAAATCAGCCCCAGCATTTT. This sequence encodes CASSLWGSNQPQHF.